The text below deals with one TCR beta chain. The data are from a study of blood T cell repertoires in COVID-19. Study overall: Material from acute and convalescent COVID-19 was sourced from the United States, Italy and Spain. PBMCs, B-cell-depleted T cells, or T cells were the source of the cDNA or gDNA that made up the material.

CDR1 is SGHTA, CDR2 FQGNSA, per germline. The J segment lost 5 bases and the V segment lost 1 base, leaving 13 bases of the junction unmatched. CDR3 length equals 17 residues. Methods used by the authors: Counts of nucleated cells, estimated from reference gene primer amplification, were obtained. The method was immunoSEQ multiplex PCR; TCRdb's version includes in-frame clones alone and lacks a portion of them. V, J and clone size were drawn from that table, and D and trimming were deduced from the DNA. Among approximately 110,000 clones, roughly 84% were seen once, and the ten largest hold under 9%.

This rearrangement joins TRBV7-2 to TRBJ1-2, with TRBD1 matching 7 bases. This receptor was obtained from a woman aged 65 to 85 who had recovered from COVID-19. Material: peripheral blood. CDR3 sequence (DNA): TGTGCCAGCAGCTTAGGGGGGACAGCCCATTCCCCTTATGGCTACACCTTC. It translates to CASSLGGTAHSPYGYTF.